A single sample gave rise to the 9 T cell receptor beta chains below, sequenced in a study of T cell repertoires in cytomegalovirus infection. One entry per CDR3 protein, called by TCRdb with MiXCR from the reads. This table holds around 230,000 distinct CDR3 sequences, about 38% found once. The antigens for these receptors are not known. Sequencing used CD8+ T cells from cultured PBMCs, obtained from culture after CMV antigen stimulation. These receptors were obtained from a human donor in good health (CMV status not recorded). Some clones in this sample may be carry-over from other donors' samples.

This clonotype has more than one count but fewer than ten. J is TRBJ2-1 and V is TRBV6-6; 8 positions agree with TRBD2. The trim removed 5 bases at V and 7 bases at J, leaving 10 bases unmatched. The CDR3 totals 15 residues. Germline V gene data show CDR1 as MNHNY and CDR2 as SVGAGI (reference sequence). The CDR3 nucleotides read TGTGCCAGCAGTCCAAACGGGGGGGCTTTGAATGAGCAGTTCTTC. It translates to CASSPNGGALNEQFF.

The chain employs TRBV6-4 and TRBJ2-3, with TRBD1 matching over 8 bases. The CDR3 runs 15 residues. The junction had 2 bases not matched to a gene; V was cut back by 3 bases and J by 0 bases. Germline V gives CDR1 MRHNA, CDR2 SNTAGT. The CDR3 region has the DNA TGTGCCAGCAGTGAGGGGACAGGTAGCACAGATACGCAGTATTTT. Translated: CASSEGTGSTDTQYF.

This chain joins TRBV7-8 and TRBJ2-6; D not resolved. Trimming cost V 2 bases and J 2 bases, with 22 bases left between them. From germline, CDR1 is SGHVS and CDR2 FQNEAQ. CDR3 size: 20 residues. CDR3 bases: TGTGCCAGCAGCTTATTTTCCAGTGCCCTGGAAATCCCTGGGGCCAACGTCCTGACTTTC. It translates to CASSLFSSALEIPGANVLTF.

This clonotype was seen at least ten times. The genes are TRBV11-1 and TRBJ1-1; 9 bases are shared with TRBD1. Germline V gene sequence: CDR1 SGHAT, CDR2 FQDESV (reference sequence). This CDR3 is 13 amino acids long. V was pared by 0 bases and J by 7 bases, with 0 bases of the junction left unmatched. The CDR3 DNA is TGTGCCAGCAGCTTAGCGGACAGGGGTGAAGCTTTCTTT. Protein sequence: CASSLADRGEAFF.

J is TRBJ1-3 and V is TRBV6-1; D is unclear. The CDR3 is 18 residues long. Germline loops: CDR1 MNHNS, CDR2 SASEGT. V lost 2 bases and J lost 2, with 19 bases in between. The CDR3 is CASSETNGEGRTGNTIYF. CDR3 sequence (DNA): TGTGCCAGCAGTGAAACAAATGGGGAGGGTCGAACTGGAAACACCATATATTTT.

The V and J genes are TRBV27 and TRBJ2-5; D possibly uses TRBD1 or TRBD2 (7 bases each). The CDR3 runs 14 residues. V lost 5 bases, J lost 2 bases, and 12 bases lay in between. Germline values: CDR1 MNHEY, CDR2 SMNVEV (reference sequence). The CDR3 coding sequence is TGTGCCAGCAGTCTCCAGGGGGGGCAAGAGACCCAGTACTTC. Protein: CASSLQGGQETQYF.

The genes are TRBV12-3 or TRBV12-4 and TRBJ2-7; 7 bases agree with TRBD2. There are 15 residues in the CDR3. The V gene end was trimmed by 6 bases and the J gene end by 7 bases; junction bases not matched to a gene: 15. For the CDR3, the DNA is TGTGCCAGCAGCCAACTAGCGACCGGTTTAAGAGAGCAGTACTTC. This sequence encodes CASSQLATGLREQYF.

V is TRBV18 and J is TRBJ2-1; D might be TRBD2 (5 bases). V was pared by 2 bases and J by 0 bases, with 8 bases between. This CDR3 is built from 15 residues. In germline, CDR1 is KGHSH, CDR2 LQKENI. In DNA form, the CDR3 reads TGTGCCAGCTCACCAGAGGGAAGCTCCTACAATGAGCAGTTCTTC. As protein: CASSPEGSSYNEQFF.

The chain employs TRBV6-1 and TRBJ2-3, with 7 bases that match TRBD2. The CDR3 is 15 residues long. Germline lookup yields CDR1 MNHNS and CDR2 SASEGT. The V gene end was trimmed by 7 bases and the J gene end by 3 bases; junction bases not matched to a gene: 10. The CDR3, as DNA: TGTGCCAGCATACCTCTTGGGGGGGTGACAGATACGCAGTATTTT. It specifies CASIPLGGVTDTQYF.